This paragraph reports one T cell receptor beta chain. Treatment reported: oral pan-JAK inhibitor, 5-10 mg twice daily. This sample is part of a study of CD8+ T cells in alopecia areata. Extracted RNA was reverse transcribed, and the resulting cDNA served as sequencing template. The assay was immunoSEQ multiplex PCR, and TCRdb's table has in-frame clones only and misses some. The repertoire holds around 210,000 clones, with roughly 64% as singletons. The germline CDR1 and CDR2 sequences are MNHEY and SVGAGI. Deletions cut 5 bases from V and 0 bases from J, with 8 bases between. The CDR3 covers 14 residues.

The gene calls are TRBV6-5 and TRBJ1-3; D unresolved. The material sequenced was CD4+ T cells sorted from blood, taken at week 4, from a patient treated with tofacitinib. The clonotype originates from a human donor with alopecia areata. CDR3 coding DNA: TGTGCCAGCAGTGCAGTGGTCTCTGGAAACACCATATATTTT. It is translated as CASSAVVSGNTIYF.